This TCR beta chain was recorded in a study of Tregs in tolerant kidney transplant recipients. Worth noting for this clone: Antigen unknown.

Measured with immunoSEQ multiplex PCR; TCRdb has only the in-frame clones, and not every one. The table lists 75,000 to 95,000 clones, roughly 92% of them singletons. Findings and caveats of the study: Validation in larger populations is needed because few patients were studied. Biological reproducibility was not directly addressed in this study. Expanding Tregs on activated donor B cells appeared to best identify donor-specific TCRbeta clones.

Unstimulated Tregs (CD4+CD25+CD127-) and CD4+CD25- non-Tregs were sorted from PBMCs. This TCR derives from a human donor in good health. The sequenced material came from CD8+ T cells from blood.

CDR3 coding DNA: TGCGCCAGCAGCCAAATCCAAAGTAGTGGGACAGGGGGTTCACCCCTCCACTTT. This encodes CASSQIQSSGTGGSPLHF. The gene calls are TRBV4-1 and TRBJ1-6; 11 nucleotides match TRBD1. This CDR3 has 18 amino acids. Trimming cost V 2 bases and J 9 bases; bases outside gene matches: 12. Germline V lookup: CDR1 MGHRA, CDR2 YSYEKL.